This TCR beta chain was sequenced in a study of T cells in Graves' hyperthyroidism and ophthalmopathy. Germline-derived CDR1 and CDR2 are MNHEY and SVGAGI. V was pared by 4 bases and J by 0 bases, with 10 bases between. The CDR3 has 14 amino acids. Amplification targeted TCR beta CDR3 regions from RNA transcripts. The HTBI primer set was used in a first-round RT-PCR of the TCR CDR3. TCRdb reprocessed the multiplex PCR reads via MiXCR and lists one record per CDR3 protein. Of 95,000 to 100,000 distinct CDR3 sequences listed, roughly half were seen once; the top ten hold 25% to 30%. Sequencing was carried out using blood. This sequence joins TRBV6-5 and TRBJ2-7; D possibly corresponds to TRBD2 (7 bases). This receptor was taken from a woman aged 40 to 50 with Graves' hyperthyroidism. CDR3 loop: CASSWGGHSYEQYF. The CDR3 region has the DNA TGTGCCAGCAGTTGGGGGGGCCACTCCTACGAGCAGTACTTC.